A selection of T cell receptor beta chains follows, all from one sample in a study of PD-L1 blockade in urothelial cancer. This table comes from immunoSEQ multiplex PCR, and its TCRdb copy is limited to in-frame clones, with some not included. The data show around 45,000 clones, roughly 85% seen once. Source: PBMCs, taken around atezolizumab (anti-PD-L1) treatment. These receptors were obtained from a man in his 60s with urothelial cancer. The CDR3 runs from the conserved cysteine through the conserved F or W. The D gene is left open where the match is weak. Clone sizes are given selectively: once, few, many, or a class where the clone is expanded.

D gene,V gene,J gene,clone size,CDR3 DNA,CDR3 protein
TRBD1,TRBV28,TRBJ1-1,few,TGTGCCAGCAGTTGGCCAGGGGGCACTGAAGCTTTCTTT,CASSWPGGTEAFF
NA,TRBV27,TRBJ2-2,NA,TGTGCCAGCACCCCACGGTTGGTCGCAACGAACACCGGGGAGCTGTTTTTT,CASTPRLVATNTGELFF
NA,TRBV14,TRBJ2-3,NA,TGTGCCAGCAGCCCCCTGACAGGCACAGATACGCAGTATTTT,CASSPLTGTDTQYF
NA,TRBV30,TRBJ2-1,NA,TGTGCCTGGAGTGTACATAGCTCTAATCGTGCCTCCTACAATGAGCAGTTCTTC,CAWSVHSSNRASYNEQFF
NA,TRBV7-9,TRBJ1-1,NA,TGTGCCAGCAGCTTAGCGGGGCTATTTACAATCCCGATGAACACTGAAGCTTTCTTT,CASSLAGLFTIPMNTEAFF
TRBD2,TRBV28,TRBJ2-3,NA,TGTGCCAGCAGTTTATGGAGCCTAGCGGGGGGCCCAGATACGCAGTATTTT,CASSLWSLAGGPDTQYF
NA,TRBV9,TRBJ1-2,NA,TGTGCCAGCGGCGACAGCTATGGCTACACCTTC,CASGDSYGYTF
NA,TRBV27,TRBJ1-6,NA,TGTGCCAGCAGTTTTCGCCGGGGATCCGAATCACCCCTCCACTTT,CASSFRRGSESPLHF
NA,TRBV28,TRBJ1-1,NA,TGTGCCAGCAGCCGGACTTGGCGGGGGTTTGCTTCGAACACTGAAGCTTTCTTT,CASSRTWRGFASNTEAFF
NA,TRBV28,TRBJ1-2,NA,TGTGCCAGCAGTTCCAATGGACAGTCTGGCTACACCTTC,CASSSNGQSGYTF
TRBD1,TRBV7-9,TRBJ2-7,NA,TGTGCCAGCAGCTCACAGGGGGCTCTTCTAGCCGAGCAGTACTTC,CASSSQGALLAEQYF
NA,TRBV28,TRBJ1-1,NA,TGTGCCAGCAGTTTATGGGGGACACGAAACACTGAAGCTTTCTTT,CASSLWGTRNTEAFF
NA,TRBV29-1,TRBJ1-4,NA,TGCAGCGCCATCTCAGGGTCAACTAATGAAAAACTGTTTTTT,CSAISGSTNEKLFF
NA,TRBV30,TRBJ1-5,few,TGTGCCTGGAATAAGGGACTGCAGGGTCAGCCCCAGCATTTT,CAWNKGLQGQPQHF
NA,TRBV19,TRBJ1-6,NA,TGTGCCAGTAGTACCCCGTCCGGGACTCTAGACCCACCCCTCCACTTT,CASSTPSGTLDPPLHF
TRBD1,TRBV19,TRBJ2-7,NA,TGTGCCAGTAGTATAGAAATCGGACAGGGCTACGAGCAGTACTTC,CASSIEIGQGYEQYF
NA,TRBV6-1,TRBJ2-3,NA,TGTGCCAGCAGACAGGGCCCTAGCTCAGATACGCAGTATTTT,CASRQGPSSDTQYF
TRBD2,TRBV7-8,TRBJ2-3,few,TGTGCCAGCAGCCGCTGGGGCCAGCGGGGGGGCACAGATACGCAGTATTTT,CASSRWGQRGGTDTQYF
NA,TRBV5-6,TRBJ2-5,NA,TGTGCCAGCAGCTGGGGTGCGGGCGGCGCAATGGAGACCCAGTACTTC,CASSWGAGGAMETQYF
TRBD2,TRBV6-1,TRBJ2-3,NA,TGTGCCTGCGGGGGGGGCCCCGATACGCAGTATTTT,CACGGGPDTQYF
TRBD1,TRBV6-6,TRBJ1-6,NA,TGTGCCAGCAGCCGGGGACAGGGCGATTCACCCCTCCACTTT,CASSRGQGDSPLHF
TRBD2,TRBV5-4,TRBJ2-1,NA,TGTGCCAGCAGCCACGTATCTAGCGGGGTTTACAATGAGCAGTTCTTC,CASSHVSSGVYNEQFF
NA,TRBV7-2,TRBJ1-1,NA,TGTGCCAGCAGCTTGACGGGTGACTACACTGAAGCTTTCTTT,CASSLTGDYTEAFF
TRBD1,TRBV19,TRBJ2-7,NA,TGTGCCAGTAGTGCCGCCGGGACAGGGGGCGAGCAGTACTTC,CASSAAGTGGEQYF
NA,TRBV11-2,TRBJ1-5,once,TGTGCCAGCAGCCTGCCCCCGGGGGGTAGCAATCAGCCCCAGCATTTT,CASSLPPGGSNQPQHF
TRBD2,TRBV29-1,TRBJ2-4,NA,TGCAGCGTTGGAGCAGCGGGGGGAAACATTCAGTACTTC,CSVGAAGGNIQYF
NA,TRBV7-9,TRBJ2-1,NA,TGTGCCAGCAGCTTAAGCGGCAATGAGCAGTTCTTC,CASSLSGNEQFF
NA,TRBV19,TRBJ2-7,NA,TGTGCCAGTAGTATGGAGGCCAGGTACCACTACGAGCAGTACTTC,CASSMEARYHYEQYF
TRBD1,TRBV11-2,TRBJ2-3,NA,TGTGCCAGCAGCTCCATCACAGGGGGCAAGATCACAGATACGCAGTATTTT,CASSSITGGKITDTQYF
TRBD1,TRBV6-6,TRBJ1-4,NA,TGTGCCAGCAGTGGAGGGACAGCCGGGGGGGGTGAAAAACTGTTTTTT,CASSGGTAGGGEKLFF
TRBD2,TRBV5-1,TRBJ2-1,once,TGCGCCAGCAGCCGATCTAGCGGGGAATACAATGAGCAGTTCTTC,CASSRSSGEYNEQFF
NA,TRBV28,TRBJ2-7,NA,TGTGCCAGCAGTGAAGGACAGAGGGACGAGCAGTACTTC,CASSEGQRDEQYF
TRBD1,TRBV5-1,TRBJ2-1,once,TGCGCCAGCAGCCCGGGACAGGGCTACAATGAGCAGTTCTTC,CASSPGQGYNEQFF
NA,TRBV6-5,TRBJ1-6,NA,TGTGCCAGCAGTTCCCAGGAGGGTTTCTATAATTCACCCCTCCACTTT,CASSSQEGFYNSPLHF
NA,TRBV19,TRBJ1-5,NA,TGTGCCAGTACGGACAACCGCAATCAGCCCCAGCATTTT,CASTDNRNQPQHF
TRBD1,TRBV5-1,TRBJ1-4,NA,TGCGCCAGCAGCTTGGATTCGGTCCAGGGGGCTAATGAAAAACTGTTTTTT,CASSLDSVQGANEKLFF
TRBD2,TRBV9,TRBJ2-3,NA,TGTGCCAGCAGCGTAGCTGGAACTAGCGGGGCCCGCACAGATACGCAGTATTTT,CASSVAGTSGARTDTQYF
NA,TRBV19,TRBJ2-3,NA,TGTGCCAGTAGTATAGGGGGGGGCGCAGATACGCAGTATTTT,CASSIGGGADTQYF
NA,TRBV19,TRBJ1-4,NA,TGTGCCAGTAGTATCGTCCAGGGTGGTGAAAAACTGTTTTTT,CASSIVQGGEKLFF
TRBD2,TRBV23-1,TRBJ2-5,NA,TGCGCCAGCACCCAGAGACTAGCGGGGGGGCCGGGAGAGACCCAGTACTTC,CASTQRLAGGPGETQYF
TRBD1,TRBV2,TRBJ2-7,NA,TGTGCCAGCAGTGCGGCCCTATCATTAGGGGGCGAGTCCTACGAGCAGTACTTC,CASSAALSLGGESYEQYF
NA,TRBV5-1,TRBJ2-7,NA,TGCGCCAGCAGCTTGGGACAGATCTCCTACGAGCAGTACTTC,CASSLGQISYEQYF
TRBD1,TRBV28,TRBJ1-3,NA,TGTGCCAGCAGTTTCGCGACAGGGGGGAACACCATATATTTT,CASSFATGGNTIYF
NA,TRBV6-1,TRBJ1-1,few,TGTGCCAGCAGGGTTCGTTTCAGGGACACTGAAGCTTTCTTT,CASRVRFRDTEAFF
TRBD2,TRBV28,TRBJ2-7,NA,TGTGCCAGCAGTTTAACTAGCGGCGAGCAGTACTTC,CASSLTSGEQYF
TRBD2,TRBV5-5,TRBJ2-1,NA,TGTGCCAGCAGCTTGATCGGGGGGGCTTCCTACAATGAGCAGTTCTTC,CASSLIGGASYNEQFF
NA,TRBV2,TRBJ1-2,NA,TGTGCCAGCAGTGAAGTCGTAATAAACTATGGCTACACCTTC,CASSEVVINYGYTF
NA,TRBV2,TRBJ2-3,few,TGTGCCAGCAGTGGGCGACGGGGTGGCACAGATACGCAGTATTTT,CASSGRRGGTDTQYF
TRBD1,TRBV10-3,TRBJ1-2,NA,TGTGCCATCAGTGAGTCGACAGGGAGAGGCTATGGCTACACCTTC,CAISESTGRGYGYTF
TRBD1,TRBV4-1,TRBJ1-1,few,TGCGCCAGCAGCCAAGTATACAGGGGAAGGGTTGAAGCTTTCTTT,CASSQVYRGRVEAFF
TRBD1,TRBV18,TRBJ2-5,once,TGTGCCAGCTCACCAGGACAGGGGGGCCAAGAGACCCAGTACTTC,CASSPGQGGQETQYF
NA,TRBV9,TRBJ2-3,NA,TGTGCCAGCAGCATCCTGACAGGGAGGGATACGCAGTATTTT,CASSILTGRDTQYF
TRBD1,TRBV6-1,TRBJ1-2,once,TGTGCCAGCAGACAGGGGGCTGGCTATGGCTACACCTTC,CASRQGAGYGYTF
TRBD1,TRBV5-1,TRBJ2-5,once,TGCGCCAGCAGCTCGACAGGGCCGGGGGAGACCCAGTACTTC,CASSSTGPGETQYF
NA,TRBV4-1,TRBJ2-4,NA,TGCGCCAGCAGCCAAGTATCGGTAAGAAGCACCAAAAACATTCAGTACTTC,CASSQVSVRSTKNIQYF
TRBD1,TRBV6-5,TRBJ1-1,NA,TGTGCCAGCGGAGGGACAGCCCGGGGCACTGAAGCTTTCTTT,CASGGTARGTEAFF